There are a few counts of the clone carrying this T cell receptor (beta chain). Its antigen is unknown. The data originate from a study of cytomegalovirus exposure and HLA in healthy donors. On the study more broadly: For the approximately 360 genotyped donors, about 81% fell within the Caucasian-associated ancestry cluster.

Whole-study results and caveats: Association with HLA alleles at 0.05 false discovery rate was found for 15,000 to 20,000 TCR beta sequences in a later analysis. In a later analysis, most CMV-associated TCR beta chains appeared HLA-restricted.

V lost 6 bases to trimming and J lost 1 base, with 15 bases between them. This CDR3 has 14 amino acids. CDR1 is SQVTM, CDR2 ANQGSEA, per germline. Amplification used 60 Vbeta primers and 13 Jbeta primers. Profiled with immunoSEQ multiplex PCR; TCRdb holds only in-frame clones, not every one. The sample records 150,000 or so clones, 80% to 90% being singletons. The chain has TRBV29-1 and TRBJ1-1; no reliable D call. Sequenced material: PBMCs. This TCR was recovered from a young woman in good health and CMV-seronegative. CDR3 protein: CSVVESGGNTEAFF. The CDR3 DNA sequence: TGCAGCGTCGTTGAGTCGGGAGGGAACACTGAAGCTTTCTTT.